The rows below give T cell receptor beta chains drawn from one sample of a study of cytomegalovirus exposure and HLA in healthy donors. Only in-frame clones appear in the TCRdb table, and some are missing; sequencing was by immunoSEQ multiplex PCR. The sample shows around 90,000 clones, around nine tenths of them seen only once. The sequencing sample was made of PBMCs. The receptors originated from a young man in good health and CMV-seropositive. CDR3s include the opening cysteine and the closing phenylalanine or tryptophan. Fields, in order: J gene, D gene, V gene, clone size, CDR3 protein, CDR3 DNA. A D gene is named only where the DNA matches it firmly. Clone size, where shown, is once, few, many, or a class for clones that have expanded.

TRBJ2-7	TRBD1	TRBV4-1	NA	CASSQDTWDRGSYEQYF	TGCGCCAGCAGCCAAGATACATGGGACAGGGGATCCTACGAGCAGTACTTC
TRBJ2-7	TRBD2	TRBV28	NA	CASSLPGRVPSEQYF	TGTGCCAGCAGTTTGCCCGGGAGGGTTCCAAGCGAGCAGTACTTC
TRBJ1-4	NA	TRBV5-1	few	CASSRLEEGNEKLFF	TGCGCCAGCAGCCGCCTAGAGGAAGGAAATGAAAAACTGTTTTTT
TRBJ1-2	TRBD1	TRBV11-2	NA	CASSLETGVVAGYTF	TGTGCCAGCAGCTTAGAGACAGGGGTGGTAGCAGGCTACACCTTC
TRBJ2-5	TRBD1	TRBV6-1	NA	CASLGPRQGRETQYF	TGTGCCAGCCTGGGTCCGAGACAGGGACGAGAGACCCAGTACTTC
TRBJ2-1	NA	TRBV2	NA	CASSASGVGDEQFF	TGTGCCAGCAGTGCGTCGGGAGTCGGTGATGAGCAGTTCTTC
TRBJ2-2	NA	TRBV5-4	NA	CASSWGQTNTGELFF	TGTGCCAGCAGCTGGGGACAAACCAACACCGGGGAGCTGTTTTTT
TRBJ2-2	NA	TRBV5-1	NA	CASSFTGETGELFF	TGCGCCAGCAGCTTCACAGGAGAGACCGGGGAGCTGTTTTTT
TRBJ2-1	NA	TRBV7-6	NA	CASSSGLDEQFF	TGTGCCAGCAGCTCGGGGTTGGATGAGCAGTTCTTC
TRBJ2-2	NA	TRBV9	NA	CASSVVGLPTGELFF	TGTGCCAGCAGCGTAGTCGGACTACCCACCGGGGAGCTGTTTTTT
TRBJ2-7	TRBD2	TRBV30	NA	CAWIPLSTPSGRSYEQYF	TGTGCCTGGATCCCCCTTTCAACCCCTAGCGGGAGGTCCTACGAGCAGTACTTC
TRBJ2-7	TRBD2	TRBV4-1	NA	CASSQESVSGSDEQYF	TGCGCCAGCAGCCAAGAGTCGGTTAGCGGGAGCGACGAGCAGTACTTC
TRBJ2-5	NA	TRBV7-9	NA	CASLAGSQETQYF	TGTGCCAGCTTGGCGGGGAGCCAAGAGACCCAGTACTTC
TRBJ2-7	NA	TRBV5-8	NA	CASSWDTISYEQYF	TGTGCCAGCAGCTGGGACACTATCTCCTACGAGCAGTACTTC
TRBJ1-1	TRBD1	TRBV6-6	NA	CASSATGGNTEAFF	TGTGCCAGCAGCGCAACAGGGGGGAACACTGAAGCTTTCTTT
TRBJ1-4	TRBD1	TRBV25-1	NA	CASSANRGQTNEKLFF	TGTGCCAGCAGCGCTAACAGGGGGCAAACTAATGAAAAACTGTTTTTT
TRBJ1-5	NA	TRBV11-2	NA	CASSSGYSNQPQHF	TGTGCCAGCAGCTCCGGGTATAGTAATCAGCCCCAGCATTTT
TRBJ1-2	TRBD1	TRBV2	few	CASSPGQGNGYTF	TGTGCCAGCAGTCCGGGACAGGGGAATGGCTACACCTTC
TRBJ2-1	NA	TRBV11-2	NA	CASSLPGRRLNEQFF	TGTGCCAGCAGCTTACCCGGGAGAAGACTCAATGAGCAGTTCTTC
TRBJ1-3	TRBD1	TRBV18	NA	CASSRSLQGANTIYF	TGTGCCAGCTCTCGCTCTCTACAGGGGGCAAACACCATATATTTT
TRBJ2-3	TRBD2	TRBV7-3	NA	CATGLVGSDTQYF	TGTGCCACGGGACTAGTAGGATCAGATACGCAGTATTTT
TRBJ2-1	NA	TRBV6-1	NA	CASSDYTSPYNEQFF	TGTGCCAGCAGTGATTATACTAGTCCCTACAATGAGCAGTTCTTC
TRBJ2-7	NA	TRBV6-1	NA	CASSESPALVYEQYF	TGTGCCAGCAGTGAATCCCCGGCACTAGTGTACGAGCAGTACTTC
TRBJ2-7	NA	TRBV27	NA	CASSSPTLGRNEQYF	TGTGCCAGCAGTTCCCCGACCTTGGGGAGGAACGAGCAGTACTTC
TRBJ1-1	NA	TRBV5-1	NA	CASSLLAGANTEAFF	TGCGCCAGCAGCTTGCTTGCAGGGGCGAACACTGAAGCTTTCTTT
TRBJ2-7	NA	TRBV6-1	NA	CASSEAREGAYDEQYF	TGTGCCAGCAGTGAAGCTCGGGAGGGGGCGTACGACGAGCAGTACTTC
TRBJ2-7	TRBD2	TRBV5-1	NA	CASSLTASGSYEQYF	TGCGCCAGCAGCTTAACGGCTAGCGGCTCCTACGAGCAGTACTTC
TRBJ2-7	NA	TRBV6-1	NA	CASGRQAHYEQYF	TGTGCCAGCGGTCGGCAGGCCCACTACGAGCAGTACTTC
TRBJ2-2	NA	TRBV10-3	NA	CAISDSSSPGELFF	TGTGCCATCAGTGACAGTTCCTCTCCCGGGGAGCTGTTTTTT
TRBJ1-4	TRBD1	TRBV4-2	NA	CASSQPRARGYEKLFF	TGTGCCAGCAGCCAACCGAGGGCCAGGGGGTATGAAAAACTGTTTTTT
TRBJ2-7	TRBD1	TRBV19	NA	CASSNRDRGAEQYF	TGTGCCAGTAGTAACAGGGACAGGGGGGCCGAGCAGTACTTC
TRBJ1-1	NA	TRBV30	NA	CAWNAGSNTEAFF	TGTGCCTGGAATGCCGGGTCCAACACTGAAGCTTTCTTT
TRBJ2-3	NA	TRBV7-9	few	CASSLIATQYF	TGTGCCAGCAGCCTGATAGCTACGCAGTATTTT
TRBJ2-5	TRBD2	TRBV23-1	NA	CASSQFCRREGEETQYF	TGCGCCAGCAGTCAATTCTGCCGAAGGGAGGGCGAGGAGACCCAGTACTTC
TRBJ2-1	NA	TRBV6-5	NA	CASSYLGSVNEQFF	TGTGCCAGCAGTTACTTGGGGAGCGTGAATGAGCAGTTCTTC
TRBJ2-7	TRBD2	TRBV11-2	once	CASSSRTSGRREQYF	TGTGCCAGCAGCTCCCGGACTAGCGGGAGACGCGAGCAGTACTTC
TRBJ1-3	NA	TRBV4-1	NA	CASSQAVPGNTIYF	TGCGCCAGCAGCCAAGCAGTGCCTGGAAACACCATATATTTT
TRBJ2-7	TRBD2	TRBV25-1	NA	CASRQTSGGYEQYF	TGTGCCAGCAGACAGACTAGCGGGGGCTACGAGCAGTACTTC
TRBJ2-2	NA	TRBV28	NA	CASINVAPRNPGELFF	TGTGCCAGCATAAACGTCGCGCCGCGGAATCCCGGGGAGCTGTTTTTT
TRBJ2-3	NA	TRBV5-1	NA	CASSLYGGSADTQYF	TGCGCCAGCAGTCTGTACGGAGGGTCGGCAGATACGCAGTATTTT
TRBJ2-7	TRBD2	TRBV5-1	NA	CASSLVGGGSAYEQYF	TGCGCCAGCAGCTTGGTGGGGGGAGGGTCCGCCTACGAGCAGTACTTC
TRBJ2-5	TRBD1	TRBV19	NA	CASSTLGQGQETQYF	TGTGCCAGTAGTACCCTAGGACAGGGCCAAGAGACCCAGTACTTC
TRBJ2-4	TRBD1	TRBV11-3	NA	CASSRGQGMENIQYF	TGTGCCAGCAGCCGCGGACAGGGGATGGAAAACATTCAGTACTTC
TRBJ1-1	TRBD1	TRBV15	once	CATSSYTGVGTEAFF	TGTGCCACCAGCAGTTACACAGGGGTCGGCACTGAAGCTTTCTTT
TRBJ2-7	NA	TRBV5-6	NA	CASSLDRTGEQYF	TGTGCCAGCAGCTTGGACAGGACGGGCGAGCAGTACTTC
TRBJ1-1	NA	TRBV28	NA	CASSLGTGSAFF	TGTGCCAGCAGTTTGGGAACAGGGTCCGCTTTCTTT
TRBJ2-7	NA	TRBV5-1	few	CASSGTGFHEQYF	TGCGCCAGCAGCGGAACAGGGTTCCACGAGCAGTACTTC
TRBJ2-3	NA	TRBV14	NA	CASSQVGTDTQYF	TGTGCCAGCAGCCAAGTCGGCACAGATACGCAGTATTTT
TRBJ2-5	TRBD1	TRBV27	NA	CASSDRDRIQETQYF	TGTGCCAGCAGTGACCGGGACAGGATTCAAGAGACCCAGTACTTC
TRBJ2-2	NA	TRBV27	NA	CASSHGTTNTGELFF	TGTGCCAGCAGTCACGGGACAACGAACACCGGGGAGCTGTTTTTT
TRBJ2-5	TRBD2	TRBV27	NA	CASSPSLAGVTETQYF	TGTGCCAGCAGTCCCTCCCTAGCGGGAGTAACGGAGACCCAGTACTTC
TRBJ2-7	NA	TRBV27	NA	CASSLVYSPGSVYEQYF	TGTGCCAGCAGTTTAGTCTATTCCCCGGGGAGCGTCTACGAGCAGTACTTC
TRBJ1-2	NA	TRBV2	NA	CASRDTEFRDGYTF	TGTGCCAGCAGGGACACAGAATTTCGGGATGGCTACACCTTC
TRBJ2-5	NA	TRBV11-2	NA	CASSLERFETQYF	TGTGCCAGCAGCTTAGAGAGGTTTGAGACCCAGTACTTC